These 30 T cell receptor beta chains were all obtained from the same sample, sequenced in a study of blood T cell repertoires in COVID-19 (dated by TCRdb to 2020 to 2021). Library generation was performed with the immunoSEQ multiplex PCR assay. What TCRdb holds here is the immuneACCESS table cut down to in-frame rearrangements. Part of the clones is not present; checked against another copy, under half of the missing clones reflect an unresolved V gene, and the others are unexplained. The table for this sample lists about 380,000 clones; around 90% of them were counted only once. The top ten hold roughly 1.2% of the sample. The sequenced sample was PBMCs or T cells enriched from blood (not recorded which). The receptors here all came from a woman aged 18-29 years who had recovered from COVID-19.

This clone has a handful of counts. V is TRBV4-2 and J is TRBJ1-5; D might be TRBD1 (6 bases). Deletions cut 6 bases from V and 3 bases from J, with 15 bases between. This CDR3 is built from 15 residues. Germline V gene data show CDR1 as LGHNA and CDR2 as YNFKEQ. Written as DNA, the CDR3 is TGTGCCAGCAGGCCACTACAGGGTTCCAATCAGCCCCAGCATTTT. Translating gives CASRPLQGSNQPQHF.

The rearrangement uses TRBV3-1 (or the pseudogene TRBV3-2) and TRBJ1-4, with D maybe TRBD1 (6 bases). The CDR3 consists of 15 residues. Germline CDR1 LGHDT, CDR2 YNNKEL (reference sequence). V was trimmed by 1 base and J by 4 bases, leaving 10 bases between them. The CDR3, as DNA: TGTGCCAGCAGCCAAGTCACAGGGAGTAATGAAAAACTGTTTTTT. Translated, it gives CASSQVTGSNEKLFF.

This chain uses TRBV5-1 with TRBJ2-7; no definite D call. Germline CDR1 SGHRS, CDR2 YFSETQ. V gave up 0 bases and J gave up 4 bases, with 8 bases separating them. The CDR3 runs to 13 residues. DNA for the CDR3: TGCGCCAGCAGCTTGGGAGTGTCTTACGAGCAGTACTTC. This codes for CASSLGVSYEQYF.

The chain combines TRBV6-5 with TRBJ2-7, with 8 bases lining up with TRBD1. V lost 5 bases to trimming and J lost 7 bases; unmatched junction nucleotides: 4. Per the germline V gene, CDR1 is MNHEY and CDR2 is SVGAGI. The length of the CDR3 is 12 residues. The CDR3 DNA reads TGTGCCAGCAGTCAGGGGGCGGGGGAGCAGTACTTC. Protein: CASSQGAGEQYF.

The V call is TRBV10-2, the J call TRBJ2-5; tentative D call: TRBD2 (6 bases). Germline-derived CDR1 and CDR2 are WSHSY and SAAADI. The CDR3 totals 13 residues. V dropped 5 bases and J dropped 5 bases, with 12 bases sitting between them. The CDR3 coding sequence is TGCGCCAGCAGTTTCGGGGGATTGGAGACCCAGTACTTC. This translates into CASSFGGLETQYF.

The genes are TRBV6-6 and TRBJ1-5; 10 bases are a match to TRBD1. This CDR3 contains 15 residues. CDR1 and CDR2 (germline): MNHNY, SVGAGI (reference sequence). V shed 5 bases, J shed 2 bases, and the junction held 3 bases outside the gene matches. The CDR3 DNA follows: TGTGCCAGCAGTGGACAGGGGGAGGGCAATCAGCCCCAGCATTTT. The encoded protein is CASSGQGEGNQPQHF.

The chain uses TRBV4-2 and TRBJ1-5; no clear D gene. Germline V lookup: CDR1 LGHNA, CDR2 YNFKEQ. Trimming took 1 base from V and 4 from J, leaving 11 bases between them. The length of the CDR3 is 15 residues. The CDR3: CASSQGRRSNQPQHF. The DNA for the CDR3 is TGTGCCAGCAGCCAAGGACGTCGGAGTAATCAGCCCCAGCATTTT.

The chain employs TRBV19 and TRBJ1-2; weak D call: TRBD1 (6 bases). The CDR3 is 14 amino acids. The V end was cut by 0 bases, the J end by 5 bases, with 10 bases between. The germline V gene has CDR1 LNHDA and CDR2 SQIVND (reference sequence). In DNA form, the CDR3 reads TGTGCCAGTAGTATAGAACAGGGTGTGTATGGCTACACCTTC. It specifies CASSIEQGVYGYTF.

The V call is TRBV5-1, the J call TRBJ2-5, with 7 positions matching TRBD2. CDR1 and CDR2 from the germline V gene are SGHRS and YFSETQ. The CDR3 is 15 residues long. V lost 0 bases and J lost 2; bases outside the gene matches: 4. The CDR3: CASSLVTGGQETQYF. DNA of the CDR3: TGCGCCAGCAGCTTGGTTACGGGGGGTCAAGAGACCCAGTACTTC.

This chain links TRBV6-5 with TRBJ2-1; 8 nucleotides align to TRBD1. Germline V gives CDR1 MNHEY, CDR2 SVGAGI. The CDR3 extends over 15 amino acids. V lost 2 bases to trimming and J lost 10 bases; unmatched junction nucleotides: 10. In nucleotides, the CDR3 is TGTGCCAGCAGTTACACTAGGACAGGGCTGGGCGAGCAGTTCTTC. Its translation: CASSYTRTGLGEQFF.

This clone was found once. The chain carries TRBV5-4 and TRBJ1-1, with TRBD1 matching over 9 bases. There are 15 residues in the CDR3. V lost 1 base and J lost 3; bases outside the gene matches: 4. Germline CDR1 SGHNT, CDR2 YYREEE (reference sequence). The CDR3, as DNA: TGTGCCAGCAGCTTGACAGGGGGCGGGTACACTGAAGCTTTCTTT. Amino acid sequence: CASSLTGGGYTEAFF.

The V and J genes are TRBV19 and TRBJ2-1, with TRBD1 matching over 7 bases. From germline, CDR1 is LNHDA and CDR2 SQIVND (reference sequence). The CDR3 totals 15 residues. The junction had 7 bases not matched to a gene; V was cut back by 3 bases and J by 5 bases. CDR3 DNA: TGTGCCAGTAGTATCACAGGGGCGGTGGACAATGAGCAGTTCTTC. It codes for CASSITGAVDNEQFF.

The CDR3 DNA follows: TGTGCCAGCAGTTCCCCGACTAGCGGGACAGATACGCAGTATTTT. Its translation: CASSSPTSGTDTQYF. The chain links TRBV27 to TRBJ2-3; 10 bases align to TRBD2. The germline V gene encodes CDR1 MNHEY and CDR2 SMNVEV (reference sequence). With 4 bases clipped from V and 3 bases from J, the junction kept 4 bases outside the gene matches. This CDR3 spans 15 amino acids.

This chain joins TRBV7-9 and TRBJ1-4, with a weak D call TRBD1 (6 bases). Between the trimmed V and J ends, which lost 2 bases and 6 bases, there was a span of 10 bases. The CDR3 contains 14 residues. Per the germline V gene, CDR1 is SEHNR and CDR2 is FQNEAQ (reference sequence). DNA of the CDR3: TGTGCCAGCAGCTTATCGACAGGTCATGAAAAACTGTTTTTT. Protein: CASSLSTGHEKLFF.

The chain recombines TRBV7-2 with TRBJ1-5; D gene unclear. This CDR3 is 13 amino acids long. Germline CDR1 is SGHTA and CDR2 is FQGNSA. V was shortened by 5 bases and J by 9 bases, with 14 bases between the two germline ends. DNA of the CDR3: TGTGCCAGCAGCCCGCGGGGAAGTCGGCCCCAGCATTTT. As protein: CASSPRGSRPQHF.

V and J are TRBV19 and TRBJ2-7, with no clear D. The CDR3 totals 13 residues. Germline V gene sequence: CDR1 LNHDA, CDR2 SQIVND (reference sequence). The V end lost 5 bases, the J end lost 1 base, and 9 bases lay between the germline ends. The CDR3 protein is CASSLPGSYEQYF. CDR3 coding DNA: TGTGCCAGTAGTCTCCCCGGGTCCTACGAGCAGTACTTC.

This chain connects TRBV19 to TRBJ1-5, with TRBD1 matching over 9 bases. Germline V gene lookup returns CDR1 LNHDA and CDR2 SQIVND (reference sequence). The CDR3 has 15 residues. After removal of 5 bases from V and 4 bases from J, the junction contained 6 bases not matched to a gene. CDR3 protein: CASSAIGQGNQPQHF. CDR3 bases: TGTGCCAGTAGTGCCATCGGACAGGGGAATCAGCCCCAGCATTTT. Filled out from reference TRBV19 and TRBJ1-5, the complete variable domain reads DGGITQSPKYLFRKEGQNVTLSCEQNLNHDAMYWYRQDPGQGLRLIYYSQIVNDFQKGDIAEGYSVSREKKESFPLTVTSAQKNPTAFYLCASSAIGQGNQPQHFGDGTRLSIL.

J is TRBJ2-3 and V is TRBV4-2, with 9 positions matching TRBD2. Per the germline V gene, CDR1 is LGHNA and CDR2 is YNFKEQ. Trimming removed 0 bases from V and 2 bases from J; junction bases left unmatched: 6. The CDR3 extends over 17 amino acids. The CDR3 DNA is TGTGCCAGCAGCCAAGATCCTGGACTAGCGTCCACAGATACGCAGTATTTT. This gives the protein CASSQDPGLASTDTQYF.

This chain connects TRBV2 to TRBJ2-7; TRBD2 might be the D (5 bases). Looked up from germline, CDR1 is SNHLY and CDR2 is FYNNEI. The CDR3 sequence is 15 residues long. V dropped 3 bases and J dropped 2 bases, with 14 bases sitting between them. In DNA form, the CDR3 reads TGTGCCAGCAGTGATACTCCCCCGGGGACCTACGAGCAGTACTTC. Protein: CASSDTPPGTYEQYF.

The CDR3, as DNA: TGTGCCTGGAGTGTAACTCCGGGGGGGCCCCAAGAGACCCAGTACTTC. Its protein product is CAWSVTPGGPQETQYF. This chain uses TRBV30 with TRBJ2-5; 8 bases are a match to TRBD2. Germline trimming cut 0 bases from V and 1 base from J; bases unmatched to any gene: 7. CDR3 length: 16 residues. Germline V gives CDR1 GTSNPN, CDR2 SVGIG (reference sequence).

J is TRBJ1-2 and V is TRBV2; D call uncertain. V was pared by 6 bases and J by 5 bases, with 19 bases between. The germline V gene has CDR1 SNHLY and CDR2 FYNNEI. This CDR3 region has 15 residues. In nucleotides, the CDR3 is TGTGCCAGCAGGGAGGGAAGCGGCACGGGGTATGGCTACACCTTC. It yields the protein CASREGSGTGYGYTF. The full variable domain, its missing parts supplied by reference TRBV2 and TRBJ1-2, is EPEVTQTPSHQVTQMGQEVILRCVPISNHLYFYWYRQILGQKVEFLVSFYNNEISEKSEIFDDQFSVERPDGSNFTLKIRSTKLEDSAMYFCASREGSGTGYGYTFGSGTRLTVV.

This chain joins TRBV7-9 and TRBJ2-3; D is unresolved. Germline values: CDR1 SEHNR, CDR2 FQNEAQ (reference sequence). Deletions cut 5 bases from V and 6 bases from J, with 15 bases between. CDR3 length equals 14 residues. In nucleotides, the CDR3 is TGTGCCAGCAGCCATCCTACTAATACGGATACGCAGTATTTT. It yields the protein CASSHPTNTDTQYF.

CDR3 residues: CASSKGPQNTEAFF. In DNA form, the CDR3 reads TGTGCCAGCAGCAAGGGGCCTCAGAACACTGAAGCTTTCTTT. The V gene is TRBV7-3, the J gene TRBJ1-1, with a weak D call TRBD1 (5 bases). V was cut by 5 bases and J by 1 base, with 11 bases left in between. CDR1 and CDR2 (germline): SGHTA, FQGTGA. The CDR3 is 14 amino acids.

The CDR3 bases are TGTGCCAGCAGTTTGAGCGAGGTAGCGGGGGGCCAGCAGTTCTTC. Its protein is CASSLSEVAGGQQFF. The chain has TRBV28 and TRBJ2-1; 10 bases align to TRBD2. This CDR3 is 15 amino acids long. Germline V gene data show CDR1 as MDHEN and CDR2 as SYDVKM. Losses at the gene ends were 3 bases for V and 11 bases for J; bases not matched to a gene: 10.

This chain joins TRBV19 and TRBJ1-1; no clear D. The CDR3 length is 13 residues. V lost 4 bases to trimming and J lost 0 bases, with 6 bases between them. The germline V gene has CDR1 LNHDA and CDR2 SQIVND (reference sequence). DNA for the CDR3: TGTGCCAGTAGTAATCAGGTGAACACTGAAGCTTTCTTT. Its protein is CASSNQVNTEAFF.

This rearrangement joins TRBV6-5 to TRBJ1-6; D ambiguous. V was clipped by 7 bases and J by 9 bases, with 16 bases between them. CDR3 length: 14 residues. Germline V lookup: CDR1 MNHEY, CDR2 SVGAGI. CDR3 in DNA: TGTGCCAGCAACCCCCGCAGGAGGAGTTCACCCCTCCACTTT. Its protein is CASNPRRRSSPLHF.

This clone appeared a single time. This chain links TRBV6-2 or TRBV6-3 with TRBJ1-2, with D maybe TRBD1 (5 bases). Trimming left V 1 base short and J 6 bases short, with 15 bases between. CDR1 and CDR2 from the germline V gene are MNHEY and SVGEGT. CDR3 length: 15 amino acids. CDR3 residues: CASSYFVGGDHGYTF. In DNA form, the CDR3 reads TGTGCCAGCAGTTACTTCGTGGGGGGTGACCATGGCTACACCTTC.

The chain carries TRBV7-9 and TRBJ2-1, with 11 bases that match TRBD2. The CDR3 sequence is 16 residues long. Germline CDR1 is SEHNR and CDR2 is FQNEAQ (reference sequence). Germline trimming cut 2 bases from V and 3 bases from J; bases unmatched to any gene: 3. DNA for the CDR3: TGTGCCAGCAGCTTACGAACTAGCGGGGGCTACAATGAGCAGTTCTTC. This gives the protein CASSLRTSGGYNEQFF.

The chain couples TRBV18 to TRBJ1-5, with TRBD1 matching over 10 bases. The germline CDR1 and CDR2 sequences are KGHSH and LQKENI. With 1 base clipped from V and 0 bases from J, the junction kept 6 bases outside the gene matches. The CDR3 loop spans 18 amino acids. Here the CDR3 reads CASSPLAGQGNSNQPQHF. CDR3 DNA sequence: TGTGCCAGCTCACCACTGGCGGGACAGGGGAATAGCAATCAGCCCCAGCATTTT.

The V and J genes are TRBV30 and TRBJ2-2; D gene unclear. The CDR3 totals 13 residues. From germline, CDR1 is GTSNPN and CDR2 SVGIG (reference sequence). The V and J ends lost 3 bases and 4 bases respectively, with 9 bases between them. The CDR3 coding sequence is TGTGCCTGGAGCTTTGTGTCCACCGGGGAGCTGTTTTTT. Protein: CAWSFVSTGELFF.